The sequence of this T cell receptor beta chain was determined in a study of T-cell memory formation after mild COVID-19. General study findings and limits: CD4+ contracting clones were found mainly in CM and EM, and CD8+ ones in EMRA. There were some responding clones in pre-infection memory, which suggested that cross-reactive memory had joined. While clones contracting from day 15 to 85 were balanced between CD4 and CD8, later expanders leaned CD4+.

This clonotype showed up just a few times. Its antigen is currently unknown. This CDR3 is built from 15 residues. After removal of 3 bases from V and 5 bases from J, the junction contained 9 bases not matched to a gene. The germline V gene has CDR1 DFQATT and CDR2 SNEGSKA (reference sequence). TCRdb reanalysed the 5' RACE reads using MiXCR and keeps one entry per CDR3 protein. The sample contains 560,000 or so distinct CDR3 sequences, 15% to 20% of which appear only once. This receptor was identified in an adult woman who had mild COVID-19 (a few samples of this study predate the infection). Cell type and time point are not known. Sequenced material: PBMCs or a T cell subset sorted from them (not recorded which). The chain recombines TRBV20-1 with TRBJ2-1; 8 positions match TRBD2. DNA for the CDR3: TGCAGTGCTAGGGGCGTACTAGCGGCGAACAATGAGCAGTTCTTC. Translating gives CSARGVLAANNEQFF.